Listed here is a single T cell receptor beta chain. Its antigen target is currently unknown. Base qualities are not at hand, and no much larger clone is one base apart. The data were obtained in a study of T cell repertoires in cytomegalovirus infection (dated 2019 in TCRdb). Regarding the research as a whole: The peptide stimulations were aimed at well-studied HLA-B-restricted epitopes as well as recently identified HLA-C-restricted CMV epitopes, whose presentation resists viral immunomodulation. Donor HLA type was relevant to the analysis, as public TCR beta signatures indicated carriage of CMV infection together with the matching HLA type.

What the study reported, not specific to this receptor: In both this cohort and an independent approximately 370-donor cohort, the cumulative frequency of public TCR beta family members distinguished carriers of CMV infection plus the relevant HLA type. The ex vivo response was dominated by HLA-C-restricted CMV-specific TCR beta clonotypes, which also provided the single most frequent clonotype in two of eight donors.

TCRdb shows the sequencer as Illumina HiSeq 1500. Clones were called with MiXCR by TCRdb after fastp trimmed the public reads at Q25, and only in-frame beta chains were retained. Rows merge per CDR3 protein into single entries with the most common DNA and genes. The sample data list some 920,000 distinct CDR3 sequences, and roughly a third of these were observed just once. Of the sample, about an eighth falls within the top ten clones. The treatment or condition label corresponds to: in vitro stimulation with specific CMV peptide epitopes to enrich CMV-specific T cells. Trimming leaves V shorter by 6 bases and J shorter by 7 bases, with the junction holding 12 bases beyond the gene matches. The cysteine opens and the phenylalanine closes a CDR3 of 14 amino acids. Only CDR3 DNA remains: 42 bases, in frame from the first base. CDR1 is given as SNHLY and CDR2 as FYNNEI, both from the germline V gene.

This clonotype originated in a human donor in good health (CMV status not recorded). Some clones in this sample may be carry-over from other donors' samples. Recombination connected TRBV2 to TRBJ2-7; the junction holds 7 bases that match TRBD2. The source material was cultured CD8+ T cells from PBMCs, sampled from culture after CMV antigen stimulation. The DNA sequence is given as TGTGCCAGCAGCCAATCGTCGCGGGGGAGGGAGCAGTACTTC. Translated, it gives CASSQSSRGREQYF. The CDR3, completed at both ends by the reference TRBV2 and TRBJ2-7 genes, gives the full variable domain EPEVTQTPSHQVTQMGQEVILRCVPISNHLYFYWYRQILGQKVEFLVSFYNNEISEKSEIFDDQFSVERPDGSNFTLKIRSTKLEDSAMYFCASSQSSRGREQYFGPGTRLTVT.